This T cell receptor beta chain is from a study of T cell responses to AZD1222 COVID-19 vaccine. Study observations and caveats: Dominant at 160-218 and 743-854, vaccine-associated CD4 TCRs also spanned spike. Baseline seropositivity occurred in only a handful of AZD1222 recipients. Repertoires were obtained solely post-peak T cell response.

This CDR3 is 14 amino acids long. V dropped 4 bases and J dropped 2 bases, with 10 bases sitting between them. Per the germline V gene, CDR1 is SGHTA and CDR2 is FQGNSA. The table came from immunoSEQ multiplex PCR; TCRdb's copy has only in-frame clones and leaves some out. The profile covers under 200,000 clones, with approximately 95% appearing a single time and approximately 4% taken by the ten largest. Details on this clone: Its antigen is currently unknown.

The sequence was collected from an adult in good health. The V and J genes are TRBV7-2 and TRBJ2-3, with D possibly TRBD2 on 5 matching bases. Sequenced here: peripheral blood, sampled on day 0 of AZD1222 vaccination. In nucleotides, the CDR3 is TGTGCCAGCAGCTCCCAGACTATCACAGATACGCAGTATTTT. Residues: CASSSQTITDTQYF. Together with reference TRBV7-2 and TRBJ2-3, the CDR3 gives the full variable domain: GAGVSQSPSNKVTEKGKDVELRCDPISGHTALYWYRQSLGQGLEFLIYFQGNSAPDKSGLPSDRFSAERTGGSVSTLTIQRTQQEDSAVYLCASSSQTITDTQYFGPGTRLTVL.